The present T cell receptor (beta chain) was sequenced within a study of identical twins. CDR1 is SGHTA, CDR2 FQGNSA, per germline. The CDR3 sequence is 15 residues long. The ends were cut back, 2 bases at V and 7 bases at J, with 18 bases in the middle. Unique molecular identifiers were present on cDNA, and template switching added a universal primer site. TCRdb reprocessed the 5' RACE reads via MiXCR and lists one record per CDR3 protein. The table records under 800,000 distinct CDR3 sequences, around 21% of them present only once. A further study also used this sample, focusing on T cells expressing NK-cell markers. That report notes: An anti-gamma-delta TCR antibody restricted sorting to alpha-beta TCR T cells in several experiments. Dominant NKG2C+ clonotypes made up roughly 1.0-7.5% of CD8+ T cells in roughly six donors.

The sample consisted of PBMCs. The source of this sequence is a woman aged 18 to 35 in good health. The J gene is TRBJ2-7, the V gene TRBV7-2; no clear D gene. The CDR3 is CASSLQYAVMGEQYF. The CDR3 DNA is TGTGCCAGCAGCTTACAGTACGCGGTAATGGGGGAGCAGTACTTC. Drawing the rest from reference TRBV7-2 and TRBJ2-7, the complete variable domain is GAGVSQSPSNKVTEKGKDVELRCDPISGHTALYWYRQSLGQGLEFLIYFQGNSAPDKSGLPSDRFSAERTGGSVSTLTIQRTQQEDSAVYLCASSLQYAVMGEQYFGPGTRLTVT.